This T cell receptor beta chain is from a study of response to subunit inactivated influenza vaccine. TCRdb used MiXCR to reprocess the RT-PCR reads, holding one entry per CDR3 protein. Here the sample spans approximately 500,000 distinct CDR3 sequences, under 15% being singletons. The CDR3 extends over 16 amino acids. From germline, CDR1 is MNHEY and CDR2 SVGEGT. V shed 6 bases, J shed 0 bases, and the junction held 8 bases outside the gene matches. This clonotype has just a few counts. Its antigen is still unknown. Study results and caveats: Authors proposed each seasonal influenza vaccination draws in few new T cells.

The clonotype comes from a middle-aged man who received an inactivated influenza vaccine. The source material was PBMCs from blood, sampled 35 to 45 days after vaccination. This chain connects TRBV6-2 or TRBV6-3 to TRBJ2-3; 8 nucleotides match TRBD2. CDR3 DNA: TGTGCCAGCAGACCGGGACTAGGTCTTAGCACAGATACGCAGTATTTT. This gives the protein CASRPGLGLSTDTQYF.